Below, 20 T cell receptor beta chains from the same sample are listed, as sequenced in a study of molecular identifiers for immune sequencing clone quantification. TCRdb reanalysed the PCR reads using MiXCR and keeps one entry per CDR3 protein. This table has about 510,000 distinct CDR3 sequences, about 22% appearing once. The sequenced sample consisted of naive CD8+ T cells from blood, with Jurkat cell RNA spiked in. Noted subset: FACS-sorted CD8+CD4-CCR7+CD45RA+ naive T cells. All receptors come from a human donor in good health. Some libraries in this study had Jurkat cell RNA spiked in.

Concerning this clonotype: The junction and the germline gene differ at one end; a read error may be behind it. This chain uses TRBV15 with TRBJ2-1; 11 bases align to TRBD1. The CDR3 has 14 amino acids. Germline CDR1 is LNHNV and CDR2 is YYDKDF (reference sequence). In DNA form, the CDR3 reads TGTGCCACCGGCAGGGACAGGGGGTACAATGAGCAGTTCTTC. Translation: CATGRDRGYNEQFF.

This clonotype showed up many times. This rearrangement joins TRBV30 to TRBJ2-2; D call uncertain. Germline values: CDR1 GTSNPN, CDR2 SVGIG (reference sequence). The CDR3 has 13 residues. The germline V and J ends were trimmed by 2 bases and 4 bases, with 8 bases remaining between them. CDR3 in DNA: TGTGCCTGGAGTTACAGCTCCACCGGGGAGCTGTTTTTT. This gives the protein CAWSYSSTGELFF.

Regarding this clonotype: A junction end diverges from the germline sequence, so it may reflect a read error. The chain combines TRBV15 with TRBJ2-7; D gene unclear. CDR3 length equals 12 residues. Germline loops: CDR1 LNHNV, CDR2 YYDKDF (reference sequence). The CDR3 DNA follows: TGTGCCACCAGCAGACATACGGGCGAGCAGTGCTTC. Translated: CATSRHTGEQCF.

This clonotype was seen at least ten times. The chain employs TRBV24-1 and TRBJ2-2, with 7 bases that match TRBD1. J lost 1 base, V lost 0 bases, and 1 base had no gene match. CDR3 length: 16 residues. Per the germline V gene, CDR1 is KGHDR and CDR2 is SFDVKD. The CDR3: CATSDLRDRNTGELFF. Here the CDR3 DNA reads TGTGCCACCAGTGATTTGCGGGACAGGAACACCGGGGAGCTGTTTTTT.

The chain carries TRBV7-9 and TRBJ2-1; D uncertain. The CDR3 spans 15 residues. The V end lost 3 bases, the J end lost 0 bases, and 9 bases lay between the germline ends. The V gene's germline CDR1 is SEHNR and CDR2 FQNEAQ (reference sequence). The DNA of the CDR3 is TGTGCCAGCAGCTTTATTGAAAGCTCCTACAATGAGCAGTTCTTC. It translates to CASSFIESSYNEQFF.

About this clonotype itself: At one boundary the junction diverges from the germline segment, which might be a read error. The CDR3 DNA sequence: TGTGCCACCAGTGATTTTGGTCCGTCGGGGGGGCTGTTTTTT. It yields the protein CATSDFGPSGGLFF. The chain is built from TRBV24-1 and TRBJ2-2; TRBD2 matches at 7 bases. This CDR3 region has 14 residues. CDR1 is KGHDR, CDR2 SFDVKD, per germline.

CDR3 loop: CASSRGGEAFF. CDR3 DNA: TGTGCCAGCAGCCGGGGCGGTGAAGCTTTCTTT. The V gene is TRBV7-9, the J gene TRBJ1-1; D is possibly TRBD1 (5 bases). V dropped 5 bases and J dropped 7 bases, with 8 bases sitting between them. CDR1 SEHNR and CDR2 FQNEAQ come from the germline V gene (reference sequence). The CDR3 extends over 11 amino acids.

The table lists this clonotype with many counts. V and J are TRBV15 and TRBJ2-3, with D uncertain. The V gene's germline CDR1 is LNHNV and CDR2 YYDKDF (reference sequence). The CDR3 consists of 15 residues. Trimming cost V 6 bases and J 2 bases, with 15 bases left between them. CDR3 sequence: CATSRGPSPTDTQYF. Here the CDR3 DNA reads TGTGCCACCAGTCGAGGCCCGTCCCCCACAGATACGCAGTATTTT.

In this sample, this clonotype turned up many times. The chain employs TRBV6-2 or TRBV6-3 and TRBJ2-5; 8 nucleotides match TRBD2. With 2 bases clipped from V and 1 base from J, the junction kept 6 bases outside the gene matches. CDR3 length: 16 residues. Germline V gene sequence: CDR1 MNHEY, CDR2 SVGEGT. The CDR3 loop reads CASSYEIAGLQETQYF. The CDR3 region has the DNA TGTGCCAGCAGTTACGAGATAGCGGGGCTCCAAGAGACCCAGTACTTC.

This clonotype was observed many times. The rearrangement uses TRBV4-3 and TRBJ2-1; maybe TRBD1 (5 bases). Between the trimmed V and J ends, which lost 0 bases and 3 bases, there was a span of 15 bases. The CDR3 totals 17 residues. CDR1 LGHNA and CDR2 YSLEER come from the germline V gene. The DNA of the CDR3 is TGCGCCAGCAGCCAAGATTTTGGGCAGGGCCACTACAATGAGCAGTTCTTC. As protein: CASSQDFGQGHYNEQFF.

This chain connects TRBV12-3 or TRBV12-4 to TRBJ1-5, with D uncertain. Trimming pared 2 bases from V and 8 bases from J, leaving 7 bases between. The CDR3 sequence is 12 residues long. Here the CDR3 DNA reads TGTGCCAGCAGTTTATTGGGCGAGCCCCAGCATTTT. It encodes CASSLLGEPQHF.

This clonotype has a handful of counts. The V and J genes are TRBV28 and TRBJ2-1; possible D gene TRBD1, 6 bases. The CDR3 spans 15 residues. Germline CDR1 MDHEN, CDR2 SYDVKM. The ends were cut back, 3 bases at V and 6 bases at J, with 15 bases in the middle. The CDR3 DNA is TGTGCCAGCAGTTTCTCCCCAACAGGGATCAATGAGCAGTTCTTC. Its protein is CASSFSPTGINEQFF. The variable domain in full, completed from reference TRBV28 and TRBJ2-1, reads DVKVTQSSRYLVKRTGEKVFLECVQDMDHENMFWYRQDPGLGLRLIYFSYDVKMKEKGDIPEGYSVSREKKERFSLILESASTNQTSMYLCASSFSPTGINEQFFGPGTRLTVL.

CDR3 sequence (DNA): TGTGCCTGGAGTGTAACACTGACCTACGAGCAGTACTTC. The encoded protein is CAWSVTLTYEQYF. The rearrangement joins TRBV30 to TRBJ2-7; no reliable D call. Germline-derived CDR1 and CDR2 are GTSNPN and SVGIG (reference sequence). V shed 0 bases and J shed 2 bases, with 8 bases lying between them. CDR3 length: 13 amino acids.

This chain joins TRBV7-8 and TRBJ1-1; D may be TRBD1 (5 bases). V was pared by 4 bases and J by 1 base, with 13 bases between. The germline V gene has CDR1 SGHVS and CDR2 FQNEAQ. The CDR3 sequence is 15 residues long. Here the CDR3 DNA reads TGTGCCAGCAGCTCCGGGGCCGGTGCGAACACTGAAGCTTTCTTT. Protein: CASSSGAGANTEAFF.

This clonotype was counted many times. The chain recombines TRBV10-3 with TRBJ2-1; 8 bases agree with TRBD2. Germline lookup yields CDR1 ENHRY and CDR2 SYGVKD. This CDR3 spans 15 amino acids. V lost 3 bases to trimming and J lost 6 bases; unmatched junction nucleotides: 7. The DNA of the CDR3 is TGTGCCATCAGTGAAACGGGACTAGATCCCAATGAGCAGTTCTTC. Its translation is CAISETGLDPNEQFF.

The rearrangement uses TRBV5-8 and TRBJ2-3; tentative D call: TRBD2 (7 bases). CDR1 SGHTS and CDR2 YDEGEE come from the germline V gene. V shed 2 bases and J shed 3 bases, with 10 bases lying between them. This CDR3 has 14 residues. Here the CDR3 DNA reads TGTGCCAGCAGCTTAGGGGGGGTGACAGATACGCAGTATTTT. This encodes CASSLGGVTDTQYF.

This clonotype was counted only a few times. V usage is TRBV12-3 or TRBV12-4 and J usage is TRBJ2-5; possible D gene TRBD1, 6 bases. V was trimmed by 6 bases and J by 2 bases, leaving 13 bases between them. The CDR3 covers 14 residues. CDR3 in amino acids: CASSPGRGQETQYF. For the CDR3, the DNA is TGTGCCAGCAGCCCCGGTAGGGGGCAAGAGACCCAGTACTTC.

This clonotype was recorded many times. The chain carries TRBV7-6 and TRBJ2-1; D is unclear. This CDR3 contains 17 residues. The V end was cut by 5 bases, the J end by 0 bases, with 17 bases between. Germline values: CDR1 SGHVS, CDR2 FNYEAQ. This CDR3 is CASSPWSRESSYNEQFF. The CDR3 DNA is TGTGCCAGCAGCCCCTGGTCGCGTGAGAGCTCCTACAATGAGCAGTTCTTC.

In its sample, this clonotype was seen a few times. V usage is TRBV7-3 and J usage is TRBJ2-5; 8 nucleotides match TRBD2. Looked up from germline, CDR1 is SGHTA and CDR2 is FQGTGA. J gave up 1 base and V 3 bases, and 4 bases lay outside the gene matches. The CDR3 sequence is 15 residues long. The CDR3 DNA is TGTGCCAGCAGCTTCTTTAGCGGGGTCCAAGAGACCCAGTACTTC. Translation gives CASSFFSGVQETQYF.

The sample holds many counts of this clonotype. CDR3 sequence: CASSQEEGLAAMHTQYF. CDR3 DNA: TGTGCCAGCAGCCAAGAAGAGGGACTAGCGGCTATGCATACGCAGTATTTT. The chain has TRBV4-2 and TRBJ2-3, with 11 nucleotides matching TRBD2. Germline V gene lookup returns CDR1 LGHNA and CDR2 YNFKEQ. The V and J ends lost 0 bases and 7 bases, in that order; junction bases with no gene match: 9. The CDR3 consists of 17 residues.